This T cell receptor (beta chain) emerged from a study of tumor-infiltrating lymphocytes in oesophageal squamous cell carcinoma. TCRdb independently ran MiXCR on the PCR reads; one entry per CDR3 protein. In the table there are about 20,000 distinct CDR3 sequences, roughly two fifths of which are singletons. Germline CDR1 is SGHVS and CDR2 is FNYEAQ. The CDR3 has 18 amino acids. The sequenced sample consisted of esophageal tumor tissue. The chain has TRBV7-6 and TRBJ2-5; 11 bases are a match to TRBD2. The last part of the DNA fits TRBJ2-1 better; the J call may be wrong. The TCR sequence derives from a male donor with esophageal squamous cell carcinoma. The CDR3 DNA reads as TGTGCCAGCAGCCAATTAGCGGGGGGGCGGCTTCACTACAATGAGCAGTTCTTC. Residues: CASSQLAGGRLHYNEQFF.